The 21 T cell receptor beta chains reported below all come from one sample, sequenced in a study of radiotherapy plus CTLA-4 blockade in lung cancer (dated by TCRdb to the late 2010s). The library was generated by the immunoSEQ multiplex PCR assay. This is the immuneACCESS table as TCRdb keeps it, with only in-frame sequences that have V and J called. A part of the clones is gone; compared with another copy, unresolved V genes explain less than half, and the rest is unexplained. In all, the sample holds about 110,000 clones, and roughly 86% of those were seen once. 3% to 4% of the sample belongs to the ten largest clones. The input for sequencing was peripheral blood, taken from a patient treated with radiotherapy plus ipilimumab. The receptors come from a human donor with non-small cell lung cancer that progressed on radiotherapy plus ipilimumab. Some clones in this sample may be carry-over from other donors' samples.

This clone occurred once. CDR3 protein: CATTLRDPSTDTQYF. CDR3 sequence (DNA): TGTGCCACCACTTTAAGGGACCCTAGCACAGATACGCAGTATTTT. V usage is TRBV6-6 and J usage is TRBJ2-3, with D tentatively TRBD1 or TRBD2 (5 bases each). V was trimmed by 10 bases and J by 0 bases, leaving 17 bases between them. This CDR3 is built from 15 residues. The germline gives CDR1 MNHNY, CDR2 SVGAGI (reference sequence).

The chain uses TRBV7-9 and TRBJ2-3; 8 nucleotides line up with TRBD2. The CDR3 covers 16 residues. Germline CDR1 SEHNR, CDR2 FQNEAQ (reference sequence). After removal of 3 bases from V and 6 bases from J, the junction contained 11 bases not matched to a gene. CDR3 residues: CASSLGLDLSSDTQYF. The CDR3, as DNA: TGTGCCAGCAGCTTGGGACTAGATCTTTCGTCCGATACGCAGTATTTT.

This chain uses TRBV7-3 with TRBJ1-1; unclear D gene. CDR3 length equals 12 residues. V lost 5 bases and J lost 0, with 4 bases in between. Germline V gene lookup returns CDR1 SGHTA and CDR2 FQGTGA. This chain's CDR3 is CASSQMNTEAFF. The CDR3 coding sequence is TGTGCCAGCAGCCAAATGAACACTGAAGCTTTCTTT.

The chain uses TRBV28 and TRBJ2-7; TRBD1 is a possible D gene (5 bases). The V end was cut by 1 base, the J end by 6 bases, with 10 bases between. The length of the CDR3 is 13 residues. Germline lookup yields CDR1 MDHEN and CDR2 SYDVKM. For the CDR3, the DNA is TGTGCCAGCAGTTTATTGGGTCAGGGCGAGCAGTACTTC. This sequence encodes CASSLLGQGEQYF.

This clone has just a few counts. This chain links TRBV6-6 with TRBJ1-5; D is undetermined. The length of the CDR3 is 15 residues. In germline, CDR1 is MNHNY, CDR2 SVGAGI (reference sequence). Trimming removed 4 bases from V and 2 bases from J, with 12 bases in between. CDR3 sequence: CASSSGVERNQPQHF. Here the CDR3 DNA reads TGTGCCAGCAGTTCAGGTGTTGAACGCAATCAGCCCCAGCATTTT.

The genes are TRBV2 and TRBJ1-5; D possibly corresponds to TRBD1 (5 bases). Trimming left V 0 bases short and J 0 bases short, with 21 bases between. The CDR3 is 20 amino acids. Germline lookup yields CDR1 SNHLY and CDR2 FYNNEI. The CDR3 coding sequence is TGTGCCAGCAGTGAAGCGCCCTCTGAGACTAAAAGGGGTAGCAATCAGCCCCAGCATTTT. It yields the protein CASSEAPSETKRGSNQPQHF.

V usage is TRBV7-2 and J usage is TRBJ1-1; D remains ambiguous. Germline values: CDR1 SGHTA, CDR2 FQGNSA. The CDR3 runs to 17 residues. The V and J ends lost 5 bases and 4 bases respectively, with 23 bases between them. CDR3 coding DNA: TGTGCCAGCAGCCCAAAGTACTTAGAGGTTTCGGGCACTGAAGCTTTCTTT. Translation: CASSPKYLEVSGTEAFF.

This chain connects TRBV7-2 to TRBJ1-4; no clear D gene. Germline CDR1 SGHTA, CDR2 FQGNSA. The ends were cut back, 3 bases at V and 8 bases at J, with 7 bases in the middle. The CDR3 consists of 12 residues. CDR3 sequence (DNA): TGTGCCAGCAGCTTTGACCGAGAAAAACTGTTTTTT. Encoded protein: CASSFDREKLFF. Variable domain in full (rest from reference TRBV7-2 and TRBJ1-4): GAGVSQSPSNKVTEKGKDVELRCDPISGHTALYWYRQSLGQGLEFLIYFQGNSAPDKSGLPSDRFSAERTGGSVSTLTIQRTQQEDSAVYLCASSFDREKLFFGSGTQLSVL.

The chain uses TRBV28 and TRBJ2-6, with 10 bases lining up with TRBD2. The CDR3 has 18 residues. Germline trimming cut 6 bases from V and 1 base from J; bases unmatched to any gene: 9. The germline V gene has CDR1 MDHEN and CDR2 SYDVKM. The CDR3 sequence is CASSPISGGVSGANVLTF. The CDR3 coding sequence is TGTGCCAGCAGCCCCATCAGCGGGGGGGTTTCTGGGGCCAACGTCCTGACTTTC.

Concerning this clone itself: One junction end disagrees with the germline gene, perhaps due to a read error. The chain combines TRBV5-4 with TRBJ2-1; D is possibly TRBD1 (6 bases). Per germline, CDR1 SGHNT and CDR2 YYREEE (reference sequence). The CDR3 has 16 residues. CDR3 in amino acids: CASSPIQGATDNEPFF. The DNA of the CDR3 is TGTGCCAGCAGCCCGATACAGGGAGCTACCGACAATGAGCCGTTCTTC.

The chain combines TRBV5-1 with TRBJ2-3; possible D gene TRBD2, 6 bases. The V gene lost 4 bases and the J gene lost 2 bases, with 17 bases spanning the gap. In germline, CDR1 is SGHRS, CDR2 YFSETQ. The CDR3 sequence is 16 residues long. CDR3 nucleotide sequence: TGCGCCAGCAGCCCAATAGTGTTAGCGGCCACAGATACGCAGTATTTT. Encoded protein: CASSPIVLAATDTQYF.

This clone appeared once. The rearrangement joins TRBV5-1 to TRBJ1-5; 7 positions agree with TRBD1. The length of the CDR3 is 15 residues. Germline V gives CDR1 SGHRS, CDR2 YFSETQ. The V segment lost 2 bases and the J segment 7 bases; nucleotides outside the gene matches: 9. The CDR3 loop is CASSFGTGERQPQHF. Here the CDR3 DNA reads TGCGCCAGCAGCTTCGGAACAGGGGAGCGCCAGCCCCAGCATTTT.

The chain couples TRBV7-9 to TRBJ1-1, with 9 positions matching TRBD1. This CDR3 is built from 15 residues. The germline CDR1 and CDR2 sequences are SEHNR and FQNEAQ (reference sequence). The ends lost 5 bases at V and 6 bases at J; junction bases unmatched: 10. CDR3 amino acids: CASSPRADRGSEAFF. The CDR3 nucleotides read TGTGCCAGCAGCCCCCGGGCGGACAGGGGATCTGAAGCTTTCTTT.

The CDR3 region has the DNA TGTGCCACCAGCAGGGGTCCGGGACAGGGGAAAGGAGGGGAGCTGTTTTTT. Protein sequence: CATSRGPGQGKGGELFF. The V and J genes are TRBV15 and TRBJ2-2; 10 bases map to TRBD1. This CDR3 region has 17 residues. Germline V CDR1 and CDR2: LNHNV, YYDKDF (reference sequence). Trimming removed 3 bases from V and 8 bases from J; junction bases left unmatched: 12.

The DNA of the CDR3 is TGTGCCAGCAGCTTAGCCGGACACCTCTCTGGAAACACCATATATTTT. It encodes CASSLAGHLSGNTIYF. The V call is TRBV7-8, the J call TRBJ1-3; a possible D gene is TRBD1 (5 bases). Trimming pared 0 bases from V and 0 bases from J, leaving 9 bases between. CDR1 is SGHVS and CDR2 is FQNEAQ in the germline V gene. CDR3 size: 16 residues. The full variable domain, completed using reference TRBV7-8 and TRBJ1-3, is GAGVSQSPRYKVAKRGQDVALRCDPISGHVSLFWYQQALGQGPEFLTYFQNEAQLDKSGLPSDRFFAERPEGSVSTLKIQRTQQEDSAVYLCASSLAGHLSGNTIYFGEGSWLTVV.

The V gene is TRBV9, the J gene TRBJ2-1; D tentatively fits TRBD1 or TRBD2 (5 bases each). This CDR3 has 12 residues. The V gene lost 2 bases and the J gene lost 9 bases, with 9 bases spanning the gap. Germline CDR1 reads SGDLS; CDR2 reads YYNGEE. CDR3 amino acids: CASSVGGGEQFF. The CDR3 DNA sequence: TGTGCCAGCAGCGTTGGGGGTGGTGAGCAGTTCTTC.

A few counts support this clone. The chain couples TRBV15 to TRBJ2-1; D gene ambiguous. Germline values: CDR1 LNHNV, CDR2 YYDKDF (reference sequence). V lost 1 base to trimming and J lost 3 bases, with 7 bases between them. This CDR3 has 14 amino acids. CDR3 nucleotides: TGTGCCACCAGCAGAGGCCAGCACTACAATGAGCAGTTCTTC. Its translation: CATSRGQHYNEQFF. Full variable domain (outside the CDR3, taken from reference TRBV15 and TRBJ2-1): DAMVIQNPRYQVTQFGKPVTLSCSQTLNHNVMYWYQQKSSQAPKLLFHYYDKDFNNEADTPDNFQSRRPNTSFCFLDIRSPGLGDTAMYLCATSRGQHYNEQFFGPGTRLTVL.

J is TRBJ1-2 and V is TRBV6-5; the D gene is possibly TRBD1 (5 bases). The CDR3 is made up of 14 amino acids. Trimming left V 2 bases short and J 6 bases short, with 13 bases between. Germline assignment: CDR1 MNHEY and CDR2 SVGAGI. This chain's CDR3 is CASSYQGLGNGYTF. The CDR3, as DNA: TGTGCCAGCAGTTACCAGGGCCTTGGTAATGGCTACACCTTC.

This sequence joins TRBV19 and TRBJ1-5, with D hard to call. The CDR3 is made up of 14 amino acids. Per germline, CDR1 LNHDA and CDR2 SQIVND (reference sequence). V was clipped by 4 bases and J by 6 bases, with 13 bases between them. CDR3 region: CASSKRQARQPQHF. DNA for the CDR3: TGTGCCAGTAGTAAACGACAAGCACGTCAGCCCCAGCATTTT.

V gene TRBV6-5 combines with J gene TRBJ1-6; D unresolved. Germline V gene data show CDR1 as MNHEY and CDR2 as SVGAGI. The CDR3 is made up of 15 amino acids. Trimming removed 5 bases at V and 9 bases at J, with 17 bases between. In DNA, the CDR3 is TGTGCCAGCAGTCCGAGTACACCGGTATCTTCACCCCTCCACTTT. Residues: CASSPSTPVSSPLHF.

The chain links TRBV16 to TRBJ2-5, with D hard to call. Trimming pared 5 bases from V and 0 bases from J, leaving 10 bases between. CDR1 and CDR2 (germline): KGHSY, FQNENV. CDR3 length: 14 residues. The CDR3 protein is CASSYDTYQETQYF. The CDR3 bases are TGTGCCAGCAGCTATGACACGTACCAAGAGACCCAGTACTTC.